Below, 19 T cell receptor beta chains from the same sample are listed, as sequenced in a study of OX40 agonist ivuxolimab in advanced cancers. The assay was immunoSEQ multiplex PCR, and TCRdb's table has in-frame clones only and misses some. This sample has 85,000 to 120,000 clones, with 75% to 95% found just once. The source material was CD4+ or CD8+ T cells sorted from blood, sampled in a trial of the OX40 agonist ivuxolimab. These TCRs come from an adult with an advanced solid tumor such as melanoma, head and neck, liver or kidney cancer.

With respect to this clone: Relative to the germline gene, one junction end is altered; a read error may explain this. The chain recombines TRBV7-6 with TRBJ2-7; possibly TRBD2 for D (6 bases). The length of the CDR3 is 12 residues. Germline V gives CDR1 SGHVS, CDR2 FNYEAQ. Here the CDR3 reads CASSSPAGLLDF. Here the CDR3 DNA reads TGTGCCAGCAGCTCACCCGCGGGACTTTTGGACTTC.

The J gene is TRBJ2-7, the V gene TRBV5-1; 7 bases agree with TRBD2. With 6 bases clipped from V and 0 bases from J, the junction kept 6 bases outside the gene matches. This CDR3 contains 14 residues. Germline V gene lookup returns CDR1 SGHRS and CDR2 YFSETQ. The CDR3 protein is CASKLAPNSYEQYF. The CDR3 DNA is TGCGCCAGCAAACTAGCGCCAAACTCCTACGAGCAGTACTTC. Complete variable domain (other parts from reference TRBV5-1 and TRBJ2-7): KAGVTQTPRYLIKTRGQQVTLSCSPISGHRSVSWYQQTPGQGLQFLFEYFSETQRNKGNFPGRFSGRQFSNSRSEMNVSTLELGDSALYLCASKLAPNSYEQYFGPGTRLTVT.

The chain has TRBV5-1 and TRBJ2-5; TRBD1 matches 8 bases. This CDR3 contains 14 residues. From germline, CDR1 is SGHRS and CDR2 YFSETQ. Trimming at V came to 4 bases and at J to 1 base, leaving 3 bases not matched to a gene. The CDR3 spells CASSPTGGQETQYF. The CDR3 bases are TGCGCCAGCAGCCCTACAGGGGGCCAAGAGACCCAGTACTTC.

The chain joins TRBV28 to TRBJ1-5; 7 positions agree with TRBD1. The length of the CDR3 is 13 residues. Germline CDR1 MDHEN, CDR2 SYDVKM. With V trimmed by 7 bases and J by 2 bases, 2 bases remained unmatched. CDR3 in DNA: TGTGCCAGCAATCAGGGGGGCAATCAGCCCCAGCATTTT. This gives the protein CASNQGGNQPQHF.

CDR3 sequence reads: CASSRNGQGKLTGELFF. The CDR3 coding sequence is TGTGCCAGCAGCAGGAATGGACAGGGGAAGCTCACCGGGGAGCTGTTTTTT. The V gene is TRBV7-2, the J gene TRBJ2-2; 9 bases align to TRBD1. The CDR3 covers 17 residues. The J segment lost 4 bases and the V segment lost 5 bases, leaving 11 bases of the junction unmatched. In germline, CDR1 is SGHTA, CDR2 FQGNSA.

This chain links TRBV2 with TRBJ2-1; 12 bases map to TRBD2. CDR3 length: 16 residues. Germline V gene data show CDR1 as SNHLY and CDR2 as FYNNEI. J lost 12 bases, V lost 6 bases, and 15 bases had no gene match. CDR3 loop: CASRPLAGGLHSAQFF. CDR3 in DNA: TGTGCCAGCAGACCACTAGCGGGGGGACTTCATTCTGCGCAGTTCTTC.

This chain connects TRBV28 to TRBJ2-3; the D is unclear. Looked up from germline, CDR1 is MDHEN and CDR2 is SYDVKM. The CDR3 extends over 14 amino acids. V lost 2 bases and J 0 bases, leaving 6 bases between the germline ends. CDR3 in DNA: TGTGCCAGCAGTTTAAGTCCTAGCACAGATACGCAGTATTTT. This sequence encodes CASSLSPSTDTQYF.

The V call is TRBV19, the J call TRBJ1-1, with TRBD1 matching 7 bases. The CDR3 consists of 15 residues. The J segment lost 5 bases and the V segment lost 3 bases, leaving 9 bases of the junction unmatched. From germline, CDR1 is LNHDA and CDR2 SQIVND (reference sequence). CDR3 in DNA: TGTGCCAGTAGTATCGCTCAGGGGGGCTTTACTGAAGCTTTCTTT. Its translation is CASSIAQGGFTEAFF.

The sample holds one count of this clone. The chain employs TRBV4-3 and TRBJ2-3; 11 bases agree with TRBD2. This CDR3 is 16 amino acids long. Germline trimming cut 3 bases from V and 2 bases from J; bases unmatched to any gene: 4. In germline, CDR1 is LGHNA, CDR2 YSLEER. The CDR3 DNA is TGCGCCAGCAGCCACACTAGCGGGGGAAACACAGATACGCAGTATTTT. Translated: CASSHTSGGNTDTQYF.

The chain uses TRBV7-9 and TRBJ1-4; D remains unclear. The germline gives CDR1 SEHNR, CDR2 FQNEAQ (reference sequence). CDR3 length: 11 amino acids. Trimming cost V 5 bases and J 8 bases, with 6 bases left between them. The CDR3 loop is CASSPSEKLFF. The CDR3 DNA reads as TGTGCCAGCAGCCCTAGCGAAAAACTGTTTTTT.

This chain uses TRBV6-1 with TRBJ1-5; D is undetermined. V lost 6 bases and J 2 bases, leaving 11 bases between the germline ends. The germline CDR1 and CDR2 sequences are MNHNS and SASEGT. The CDR3 loop spans 14 amino acids. The CDR3 region is CASRGGFGNQPQHF. The CDR3 DNA is TGTGCCAGCAGGGGAGGGTTTGGCAATCAGCCCCAGCATTTT.

The chain links TRBV6-1 to TRBJ1-5; D gene uncertain. The CDR3 covers 11 residues. CDR1 is MNHNS, CDR2 SASEGT, per germline. With 6 bases removed from V and 9 bases from J, the gap between germline ends came to 9 bases. CDR3 sequence: CASSQERPQHF. The CDR3 coding sequence is TGTGCCAGCAGCCAAGAGCGGCCCCAGCATTTT.

This clone was counted between two and nine times. The chain uses TRBV7-9 and TRBJ1-2, with D tentatively TRBD1 (5 bases). The CDR3 is 11 amino acids. In germline, CDR1 is SEHNR, CDR2 FQNEAQ (reference sequence). V lost 9 bases and J lost 8, with 13 bases in between. The CDR3 DNA follows: TGTGCCAGTTCCCTAGGGGACGGCTACACCTTC. Translated, it gives CASSLGDGYTF.

This rearrangement joins TRBV29-1 to TRBJ1-2, with a weak D call TRBD1 (6 bases). The germline CDR1 and CDR2 sequences are SQVTM and ANQGSEA. CDR3 size: 15 residues. V lost 0 bases to trimming and J lost 8 bases, with 19 bases between them. The CDR3 DNA is TGCAGCGTTGAAGATCTTCAGGGCAGGGGAGGCGGCTACACCTTC. Translating gives CSVEDLQGRGGGYTF.

This chain links TRBV11-3 with TRBJ2-7, with 7 nucleotides matching TRBD2. The V segment lost 4 bases and the J segment 7 bases; nucleotides outside the gene matches: 1. The CDR3 runs 11 residues. Germline V CDR1 and CDR2: SGHNT, YENEEA. The DNA of the CDR3 is TGTGCCAGCAGCTCCGGGGGGGAGCAGTACTTC. This translates into CASSSGGEQYF.

This chain joins TRBV19 and TRBJ1-1; D uncertain. CDR3 length equals 15 residues. V was trimmed by 4 bases and J by 6 bases, leaving 18 bases between them. CDR1 LNHDA and CDR2 SQIVND come from the germline V gene (reference sequence). The CDR3 region is CASSRPGRGGSEAFF. In DNA, the CDR3 is TGTGCCAGTAGTAGGCCCGGGCGTGGAGGTTCTGAAGCTTTCTTT. Drawing the rest from reference TRBV19 and TRBJ1-1, the complete variable domain is DGGITQSPKYLFRKEGQNVTLSCEQNLNHDAMYWYRQDPGQGLRLIYYSQIVNDFQKGDIAEGYSVSREKKESFPLTVTSAQKNPTAFYLCASSRPGRGGSEAFFGQGTRLTVV.

The CDR3 region is CASSLYPPGGTGDTQYF. As DNA, the CDR3 is TGTGCCAGCAGTTTATACCCCCCTGGGGGCACAGGAGATACGCAGTATTTT. The rearrangement joins TRBV27 to TRBJ2-3, with D perhaps TRBD1 (6 bases). The V end lost 1 base, the J end lost 5 bases, and 19 bases lay between the germline ends. Germline V gene lookup returns CDR1 MNHEY and CDR2 SMNVEV (reference sequence). CDR3 length: 17 amino acids.

The genes are TRBV5-6 and TRBJ1-5, with TRBD1 matching over 7 bases. The junction had 10 bases not matched to a gene; V was cut back by 5 bases and J by 2 bases. The CDR3 contains 16 residues. Germline loops: CDR1 SGHDT, CDR2 YYEEEE. This CDR3 reads CASSTLTGAGNQPQHF. The DNA of the CDR3 is TGTGCCAGCAGTACTCTTACAGGGGCTGGCAATCAGCCCCAGCATTTT.

This rearrangement joins TRBV4-3 to TRBJ1-1, with D tentatively TRBD1 (5 bases). CDR3 length equals 17 residues. The germline V gene encodes CDR1 LGHNA and CDR2 YSLEER. With 1 base removed from V and 0 bases from J, the gap between germline ends came to 15 bases. CDR3 protein: CASSQGATTVLNTEAFF. In DNA, the CDR3 is TGCGCCAGCAGCCAAGGAGCGACGACAGTCCTGAACACTGAAGCTTTCTTT.